The rows below give T cell receptor beta chains drawn from one sample of a study of technical replicates of blood from a handful of donors. Here immunoSEQ multiplex PCR was the method, and the copy in TCRdb shows in-frame clones only, minus some. The sample lists about 76,000 clones, around 94% occurring once. Input material: T cells isolated from PBMCs. All receptors derive from a human donor in good health. CDR3s include the opening cysteine and the closing phenylalanine or tryptophan. The D gene is left open where the match is weak. Rows give clone size only sometimes, using once, few, many, or a class for an expanded clone.

abundance	v_gene	j_gene	d_gene	CDR3nt	CDR3aa
NA	TRBV10-3	TRBJ2-7	NA	TGTGCCATCGGGGAAACCCAGGGCCCCTACGAGCAGTACTTC	CAIGETQGPYEQYF
NA	TRBV7-9	TRBJ2-2	NA	TGTGCCAGAAGAGGTGCGAACACCGGGGAGCTGTTTTTT	CARRGANTGELFF
NA	TRBV9	TRBJ2-1	TRBD1	TGTGCCAGCAGCGTAGTGGGACAGAACAATGAGCAGTTCTTC	CASSVVGQNNEQFF
NA	TRBV7-9	TRBJ2-1	TRBD2	TGTGCCAGCAGCTCCTCCGGGACTAGCTCCTACAATGAGCAGTTCTTC	CASSSSGTSSYNEQFF
NA	TRBV29-1	TRBJ2-1	TRBD2	TGCAGCGTGACAGCGGGAACCTACAATGAGCAGTTCTTC	CSVTAGTYNEQFF
NA	TRBV6-1	TRBJ2-7	TRBD2	TGTGCCAGCAGTGAGGATAGCGGGAGGAGTTACGAGCAGTACTTC	CASSEDSGRSYEQYF
once	TRBV28	TRBJ2-1	TRBD2	TGTGCCAGCATCCGAAATAGCGGGAGGTTAAATGAGCAGTTCTTC	CASIRNSGRLNEQFF
NA	TRBV11-2	TRBJ1-2	NA	TGTGCCAGCAGCTCCCCCATGTACAAATATGGCTACACCTTC	CASSSPMYKYGYTF
NA	TRBV10-3	TRBJ2-7	NA	TGTGCCATGCTAGGAGATCAAGGCTACGAGCAGTACTTC	CAMLGDQGYEQYF
NA	TRBV7-2	TRBJ2-2	TRBD2	TGTGCCAGCAGCCCGGGACTAGCGGACGGGGAGCTGTTTTTT	CASSPGLADGELFF
few	TRBV28	TRBJ1-5	NA	TGTGCCAGCAGTTCGTTGGGACAAGTCCCTAATCAGCCCCAGCATTTT	CASSSLGQVPNQPQHF
NA	TRBV5-1	TRBJ2-1	NA	TGCGCCAGCAGCTTGGATCCAGGGGCCTGGAACAATGAGCAGTTCTTC	CASSLDPGAWNNEQFF
NA	TRBV5-1	TRBJ2-2	TRBD2	TGCGCCAGCAGCCAAAGACTAGCCACGGGGGAGCTGTTTTTT	CASSQRLATGELFF
NA	TRBV27	TRBJ2-7	NA	TGTGCCAGCGCCCCCTCCGCAGTACACGAGCAGTACTTC	CASAPSAVHEQYF
once	TRBV30	TRBJ2-7	NA	TGTGCCTGGAGGACTAGCTACGAGCAGTACTTC	CAWRTSYEQYF
NA	TRBV30	TRBJ1-5	TRBD1	TGTGCCTGGAGGCGGCCAGGGGGCGATCAGCCCCAGCATTTT	CAWRRPGGDQPQHF
NA	TRBV7-9	TRBJ1-5	NA	TGTGCCAGCAGCTTAGTAGTGGGAGGTCCCCATCAGCCCCAGCATTTT	CASSLVVGGPHQPQHF
NA	TRBV28	TRBJ1-3	NA	TGTGCCAGCAGTGGAGGAGGAAACACCATATATTTT	CASSGGGNTIYF
NA	TRBV30	TRBJ1-5	NA	TGTGCCTGGAGTGACGGACTAAGAAATCAGCCCCAGCATTTT	CAWSDGLRNQPQHF
NA	TRBV14	TRBJ2-1	NA	TGTGCCAGCGCCGAAGACATACTAGCCGGGCAGTTCTTC	CASAEDILAGQFF
NA	TRBV11-2	TRBJ2-5	NA	TGTGCCAGCAGCTTCCAGCGGGAAGAGACCCAGTACTTC	CASSFQREETQYF
NA	TRBV2	TRBJ2-2	TRBD2	TGTGCCAGCAGTGGTAGTAGAGTAGCGGGATATAACACCGGGGAGCTGTTTTTT	CASSGSRVAGYNTGELFF
NA	TRBV19	TRBJ2-1	NA	TGTGCCAGTAGTATAATCACCGGTACCTACAATGAGCAGTTCTTC	CASSIITGTYNEQFF
NA	TRBV2	TRBJ2-7	TRBD1	TGTGCCAGCAACCTCCGGACAGGGGGGGACGAGCAGTACTTC	CASNLRTGGDEQYF
NA	TRBV7-2	TRBJ2-7	TRBD1	TGTGCCAGCAGCCGTGACAGGGGCGAGCAGTACTTC	CASSRDRGEQYF
NA	TRBV7-2	TRBJ2-5	TRBD2	TGTGCCAGCAGCTTAGCTGTTCTAGCGGGAGCTCGGGAGACCCAGTACTTC	CASSLAVLAGARETQYF
NA	TRBV4-2	TRBJ2-5	NA	TGTGCCAGCAGCCAAGATCGGAACGGAGAAGAGACCCAGTACTTC	CASSQDRNGEETQYF
NA	TRBV28	TRBJ1-5	NA	TGTGCCAGCAGTGGACAGCCTAATCAGCCCCAGCATTTT	CASSGQPNQPQHF